This T cell receptor (beta chain) was observed in a study of T-cell memory formation after mild COVID-19. TCRdb itself ran the 5' RACE reads through MiXCR, one entry per CDR3 protein. The sample has about 110,000 distinct CDR3 sequences; roughly a sixth are singletons. Trimming cost V 4 bases and J 4 bases; bases outside gene matches: 6. The germline gives CDR1 MNHEY, CDR2 SMNVEV (reference sequence). The CDR3 contains 14 residues. The chain combines TRBV27 with TRBJ2-5; 7 bases line up with TRBD1. This receptor was obtained from a man between 18 and 29 years old who had mild COVID-19 (a few samples of this study predate the infection). Cell type and time point are not known. The sample comprised PBMCs or a T cell subset sorted from them (not recorded which). CDR3 sequence (DNA): TGTGCCAGCAGTTATCACAGGGGAATAGAGACCCAGTACTTC. Its protein is CASSYHRGIETQYF.